The subject of this entry is one TCR beta chain. The antigen remains undetermined. This specimen belongs to a study of blood T cells in healthy people across ages. In the study overall: The capture of about one barcoded beta molecule per two T cells was achieved by template switching. General study findings and limits: Not knowing donor CMV status may have confounded expanded clonotype changes.

CDR3 length: 10 residues. In germline, CDR1 is MNHEY, CDR2 SMNVEV (reference sequence). Primers used in a second PCR of about 6 to 11 cycles were a sample-barcoded 5' primer and a J-beta primer mix. The authors tagged each cDNA molecule using a template-switch adaptor with 12 random nucleotides. TCRdb used MiXCR to reprocess the 5' RACE reads, holding one entry per CDR3 protein. The sample holds roughly 860,000 distinct CDR3 sequences, about 62% seen once. Russia was home to the donors, healthy Caucasian individuals aged 6 to 90. The sequencing input was blood. V and J are TRBV27 and TRBJ2-7; 7 bases agree with TRBD2. This clonotype was sampled from a man aged 25-40 years in good health. In nucleotides, the CDR3 is TGTCCCCGGGGGGTCCACGAGCAGTACTTC. Residues: CPRGVHEQYF.